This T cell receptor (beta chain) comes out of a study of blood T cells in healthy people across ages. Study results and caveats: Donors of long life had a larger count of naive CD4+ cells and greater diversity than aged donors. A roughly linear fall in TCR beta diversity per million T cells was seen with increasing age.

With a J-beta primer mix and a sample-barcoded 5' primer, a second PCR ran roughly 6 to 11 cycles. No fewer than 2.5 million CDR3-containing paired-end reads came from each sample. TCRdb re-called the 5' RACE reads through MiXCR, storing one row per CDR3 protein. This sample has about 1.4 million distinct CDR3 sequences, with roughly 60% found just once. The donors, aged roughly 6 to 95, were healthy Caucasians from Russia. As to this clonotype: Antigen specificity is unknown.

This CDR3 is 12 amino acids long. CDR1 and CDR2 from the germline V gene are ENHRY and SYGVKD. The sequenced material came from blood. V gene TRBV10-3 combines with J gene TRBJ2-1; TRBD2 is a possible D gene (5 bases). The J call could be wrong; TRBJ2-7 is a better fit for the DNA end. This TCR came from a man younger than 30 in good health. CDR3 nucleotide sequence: TGTGCCATCACCCCGGGAAACAATGAGCAGTACTTC. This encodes CAITPGNNEQYF.